Listed here is a single T cell receptor (beta chain). Which antigen it targets is not known. Per-nucleotide qualities are absent, and no much larger clonotype sits a single base away. The source of the sample is a study of blood T cells in healthy people across ages (dated by TCRdb to between 2015 and 2016). Concerning the study at large: In model experiments, template switching captured roughly one uniquely barcoded TCR beta cDNA molecule for every two T cells. Using deep sequencing normalized with unique cDNA molecular identifiers, the study measured how TCR beta repertoire diversity changes with age. The donors were divided into four age groups: young (average about 15 years), middle-aged (about 41), aged (approximately 62) and long-lived (roughly 82). Using the same blood draw, the study looked at two additional independent replicas of 1 million unique cDNA reads for two donors, one aged 18 to 30 and the other aged 80 or older. Donors of different ages were randomly distributed across sequencing lanes to avoid experimental bias.

The donors were 40 or so Caucasian individuals from Russia, aged roughly 6 to 90 years, who were systemically healthy. Each donor gave about 9.8 milliliters of peripheral blood, drawn into EDTA-treated Vacutainer tubes. Ficoll-Paque density-gradient centrifugation was used to isolate PBMCs, with at least 7 million per sample. Total RNA, at least 6 micrograms per sample, was extracted from PBMCs with Trizol reagent. The percentages of naive CD45RAhigh/CD27high T cells were determined by flow cytometry on a PBMC aliquot from every donor. Results the study describes overall, beyond this receptor: A strong correlation was found between observed TCR beta diversity and the percentage of naive T cells measured by flow cytometry. Conclusive comparison of naive and antigen-experienced compartments was prevented by the profiling of bulk unsorted PBMCs. Estimates of total diversity based on one million sequenced T cells were regarded as lower bounds and as underestimates. Observed TCR beta diversity per million T cells fell roughly linearly with age, and a significant reduction was already apparent by age roughly 40. Compared with the aged group, the long-lived group had more naive CD4+ T cells, fewer expanded clones and increased TCR diversity, a pattern suggesting age selection. Donor CMV infection status was unknown, potentially confounding age-related changes in expanded clonotypes.

The protocol used for the library was 5' RACE. For sequencing, an Illumina HiSeq 2500 was employed. A second about 7 to 12 cycle PCR used a sample-barcoded 5' primer and a J-beta primer mix. Each TCR beta cDNA molecule received a unique molecular identifier from a template-switch 5' adaptor carrying 12 random nucleotides. Each sample yielded at least 2.5 million CDR3-containing paired-end reads. The Mint cDNA synthesis kit, primed by a TRBC-specific oligonucleotide, was used to synthesize first-strand cDNA from all RNA. After uracil-DNA glycosylase treatment, a first 18-cycle PCR used universal primers M1SS and BC2_uni_R on all cDNA. The source study handled its data this way. For normalization, 1 million high-quality reads were randomly selected from each sample, with every read carrying a distinct molecular identifier. Instead of being binned into consensus sequences, reads that shared molecular identifiers were thrown out. CDR3 identification, clonotype clustering and error correction used MiTCR with a Q25 quality threshold and the strictest error-elimination algorithm. Lower-bound total TCR beta diversity was estimated with a nonparametric unseen species model using Euler transformation. The raw public data were reprocessed by TCRdb itself: fastp quality trimming at Q25, MiXCR clonotype calling, in-frame beta chains only. Here each entry gathers all rows of one CDR3 protein and keeps the most common genes and DNA. These V and J calls are TCRdb output, not the study's own analysis. Within this sample are around 1,600,000 distinct CDR3 sequences, with about 42% of them counted one time only. About 3.8% of the sample is in the top ten clones.

The CDR3 covers 13 residues, taking in both the cysteine and the phenylalanine. Only the CDR3 region is kept as DNA, spanning 39 bases read in frame from base 1. The germline V gene encodes CDR1 SGHRS and CDR2 YFSETQ. V is reduced by 4 bases and J by 7 bases, leaving a spacing of 11 bases between them. The rearrangement joined TRBV5-1 to TRBJ1-4; the D segment could be TRBD1, given 5 matching bases. The sequencing input was blood. This sequence originates from a woman in her late teens or twenties in good health. The bases read TGCGCCAGCAGCACGGGACGTCGTGAAAAACTGTTTTTT. Translated, this gives CASSTGRREKLFF.